This T cell receptor beta chain was captured in a study of CD8+CD57+ T cells in acquired aplastic anemia. Findings and limits, study-wide: Simpson's diversity of CD8+ cells was not significantly different in patients compared with controls. Comparison of patients with controls identified twenty-nine shared CD8+ CDR3 sequences.

It was patients with CD8+CD57+ cell expansion by flow cytometry who were chosen for sequencing. All participating patients were living with severe acquired aplastic anemia. Blood samples were obtained from patients who had received no prior therapy. Template material for TCR beta VDJ and CDR3 profiling consisted of genomic DNA. TCRdb reanalysed the reads using MiXCR and keeps one entry per CDR3 protein. Of 450,000 to 550,000 distinct CDR3 sequences in the sample, under 40% were seen once. Germline V CDR1 and CDR2: MNHNS, SASEGT. V lost 6 bases and J 7 bases, leaving 12 bases between the germline ends. This CDR3 contains 13 residues. About this clonotype itself: Its cognate antigen is unknown.

Sequencing was done on a sample of sorted CD4+, CD8+, or CD8+CD57+ T cells (not recorded which) from PBMCs. The sequence was collected from a human donor with aplastic anemia. The chain joins TRBV6-1 to TRBJ2-2; D may correspond to TRBD1 or TRBD2 (5 bases each). This CDR3 is CASRLGTIGELFF. CDR3 DNA: TGTGCCAGCAGGTTGGGGACGATCGGGGAGCTGTTTTTT.